The rows below give T cell receptor beta chains drawn from one sample of a study of cytomegalovirus exposure and HLA in healthy donors. Sequenced by immunoSEQ multiplex PCR; TCRdb stores in-frame clones only, minus some. This table holds about 360,000 clones, 75% to 90% found once. Material: PBMCs. These TCRs come from a woman under 30 in good health and CMV-seronegative. Each CDR3 is given with its conserved first and last residue. Each record gives: CDR3 DNA, CDR3 protein, D gene, V gene, J gene. D genes are given only for firm matches.

CDR3nt: TGTGCCAGCAGCTCGACAGGGGCTTACGAGCAGTACTTC
CDR3aa: CASSSTGAYEQYF
d_gene: TRBD1
v_gene: TRBV7-8
j_gene: TRBJ2-7

CDR3nt: TGTGCCACCAGCAGGAGAGAACGGGATCATACGTTCTTC
CDR3aa: CATSRRERDHTFF
d_gene: -
v_gene: TRBV15
j_gene: TRBJ2-1

CDR3nt: TGTGCCAGCAGCTTAGAGCTGCGGGAGATCGAGACCCAGTACTTC
CDR3aa: CASSLELREIETQYF
d_gene: TRBD2
v_gene: TRBV11-2
j_gene: TRBJ2-5

CDR3nt: TGCGCCAGCAGCCTTACGACAGGAAGCAATCAGCCCCAGCATTTT
CDR3aa: CASSLTTGSNQPQHF
d_gene: -
v_gene: TRBV5-1
j_gene: TRBJ1-5

CDR3nt: TGCAGCACGAGACAGGGGCGGGGGGAGCAGTACTTC
CDR3aa: CSTRQGRGEQYF
d_gene: -
v_gene: TRBV29-1
j_gene: TRBJ2-7

CDR3nt: TGTGCCAGCAGTTACGAGGAGAGCTATAATTCACCCCTCCACTTT
CDR3aa: CASSYEESYNSPLHF
d_gene: -
v_gene: TRBV6-5
j_gene: TRBJ1-6

CDR3nt: TGTGCCAGCAGCTTGTTCAGGGGCACAGATACGCAGTATTTT
CDR3aa: CASSLFRGTDTQYF
d_gene: -
v_gene: TRBV5-6
j_gene: TRBJ2-3

CDR3nt: TGTGCCAGCACCCCGAGGGGGGGTGATGGCTACACCTTC
CDR3aa: CASTPRGGDGYTF
d_gene: -
v_gene: TRBV7-6
j_gene: TRBJ1-2

CDR3nt: TGTGCCAGCAGTGACCCAGACAGTGAAGCTTTCTTT
CDR3aa: CASSDPDSEAFF
d_gene: -
v_gene: TRBV2
j_gene: TRBJ1-1

CDR3nt: TGCGCCAGCAGCTTGGGCCCAAGCGGCTACCTGAACAATGAGCAGTTCTTC
CDR3aa: CASSLGPSGYLNNEQFF
d_gene: -
v_gene: TRBV5-1
j_gene: TRBJ2-1

CDR3nt: TGTGCCAGTACCCATCCGTCTCGGACAGGGTTTGGCTACACCTTC
CDR3aa: CASTHPSRTGFGYTF
d_gene: TRBD1
v_gene: TRBV19
j_gene: TRBJ1-2

CDR3nt: TGTGCCAGCAGTGAGGACAGCTCTGGGGCCAACGTCCTGACTTTC
CDR3aa: CASSEDSSGANVLTF
d_gene: -
v_gene: TRBV6-4
j_gene: TRBJ2-6

CDR3nt: TGTGCCAGCAGTTACCTTGCCCGAGGTAACTATGGCTACACCTTC
CDR3aa: CASSYLARGNYGYTF
d_gene: -
v_gene: TRBV6-5
j_gene: TRBJ1-2

CDR3nt: TGTGCCATCAGTGCGGGGGGGGGACAGACCCAGTACTTC
CDR3aa: CAISAGGGQTQYF
d_gene: TRBD2
v_gene: TRBV10-3
j_gene: TRBJ2-5

CDR3nt: TGTGCCAGCAGCCGCGAGGGGGGGGTCACAGATACGCAGTATTTT
CDR3aa: CASSREGGVTDTQYF
d_gene: -
v_gene: TRBV9
j_gene: TRBJ2-3